These 24 T cell receptor beta chains share one sample of origin, sequenced in a study of tissue T cells after allogeneic stem cell transplantation. Libraries were prepared by immunoSEQ multiplex PCR; TCRdb keeps only in-frame clonotypes and omits some of them. The sample includes about 730 clones, approximately 43% of them seen just once. The sequenced sample was rectal tissue, obtained at autopsy. The receptor set was obtained from a female patient aged 40-75 years with steroid-refractory graft-versus-host disease after an allogeneic stem cell transplant. A share of the T cells may be of graft donor origin.

V is TRBV5-1 and J is TRBJ2-5; the D gene is possibly TRBD1 (5 bases). Trimming took off 6 bases at V and 4 bases at J, with 13 bases between the two ends. Germline CDR1 reads SGHRS; CDR2 reads YFSETQ. The CDR3 has 13 amino acids. The CDR3 DNA follows: TGCGCCAGCAACCTCGTAAGGGGAGAGACCCAGTACTTC. Protein: CASNLVRGETQYF.

Comment on this clone: One end of the junction does not line up with germline, which may come from a read error. J is TRBJ1-6 and V is TRBV5-4; no definite D call. There are 13 residues in the CDR3. In germline, CDR1 is SGHNT, CDR2 YYREEE (reference sequence). CDR3 nucleotide sequence: TGTGCCAGCAGCTTTAGCGGACTTCGACAAGAAGACTTT. This gives the protein CASSFSGLRQEDF.

The chain carries TRBV11-2 and TRBJ2-1, with 8 bases lining up with TRBD1. From germline, CDR1 is SGHAT and CDR2 FQNNGV. This CDR3 has 16 residues. J gave up 4 bases and V 6 bases, and 11 bases lay outside the gene matches. The CDR3 bases are TGTGCCAGCAGGAGGATAAGGACAGGGAGGTACAATGAGCAGTTCTTC. It codes for CASRRIRTGRYNEQFF.

This clone came up a few times. The chain couples TRBV4-3 to TRBJ2-7; D gene ambiguous. With 1 base removed from V and 2 bases from J, the gap between germline ends came to 6 bases. The CDR3 is 13 residues long. Germline CDR1 LGHNA, CDR2 YSLEER. CDR3 in DNA: TGCGCCAGCAGCCAAGGACCTACCTACGAGCAGTACTTC. This translates into CASSQGPTYEQYF.

V and J are TRBV4-1 and TRBJ2-2; no clear D. The CDR3 covers 14 residues. V was cut by 1 base and J by 4 bases, with 7 bases left in between. The germline gives CDR1 MGHRA, CDR2 YSYEKL. The CDR3 spells CASSQVGSTGELFF. The CDR3, as DNA: TGCGCCAGCAGCCAAGTTGGCAGCACCGGGGAGCTGTTTTTT.

This chain joins TRBV24-1 and TRBJ2-7, with a possible D match to TRBD1 (5 bases). Germline V CDR1 and CDR2: KGHDR, SFDVKD. The V and J ends lost 4 bases and 0 bases respectively, with 15 bases between them. The CDR3 length is 16 residues. The CDR3 nucleotides read TGTGCCACCAGTGACTCGGCCAGGGTAGGCTCCTACGAGCAGTACTTC. Amino acids: CATSDSARVGSYEQYF.

This clone is medium-sized (0.01 to 0.1%) in the sample. J is TRBJ1-5 and V is TRBV6-1; no reliable D call. Trimming shortened V by 2 bases and J by 0 bases, and 11 bases separated the two germline ends. CDR3 length: 16 amino acids. Germline loops: CDR1 MNHNS, CDR2 SASEGT. DNA for the CDR3: TGTGCCAGCAGTGAATTGCGGGATTATAGCAATCAGCCCCAGCATTTT. Its translation is CASSELRDYSNQPQHF.

In this sample, this clone is medium-sized. This chain uses TRBV18 with TRBJ1-5; D call uncertain. CDR1 and CDR2 from the germline V gene are KGHSH and LQKENI. This CDR3 spans 13 amino acids. The V end lost 4 bases, the J end lost 3 bases, and 7 bases lay between the germline ends. The CDR3 DNA reads TGTGCCAGCTCACTTCAGGACAATCAGCCCCAGCATTTT. This gives the protein CASSLQDNQPQHF.

DNA for the CDR3: TGTGCCAGCAGCCCGAAGGGGGAGCCCTACAATGAGCAGTTCTTC. It encodes CASSPKGEPYNEQFF. The chain links TRBV12-1 to TRBJ2-1; whether TRBD1, the table's D call, matches the DNA was not checked. TRBV12-1 is a listed pseudogene. The CDR3 runs to 15 residues.

Within the sample, this clone is medium-sized. This chain connects TRBV10-1 to TRBJ1-1; D remains unclear. V lost 0 bases, J lost 3 bases, and 8 bases lay in between. The CDR3 runs 14 residues. Germline-derived CDR1 and CDR2 are WNHNN and SYGVQD (reference sequence). The CDR3 loop reads CASSESAGHTEAFF. The CDR3 region has the DNA TGCGCCAGCAGTGAGTCGGCGGGTCACACTGAAGCTTTCTTT.

This clone was observed a few times. CDR3 DNA: TGTGCCAGCAGTTACCGACGGACAGGTTACACCGGGGAGCTGTTTTTT. The encoded protein is CASSYRRTGYTGELFF. This sequence joins TRBV6-2 or TRBV6-3 and TRBJ2-2, with TRBD1 matching over 7 bases. Germline-derived CDR1 and CDR2 are MNHEY and SVGEGT. The CDR3 has 16 residues. The J segment lost 3 bases and the V segment lost 2 bases, leaving 6 bases of the junction unmatched.

This clone qualifies as large. The chain joins TRBV28 to TRBJ2-3, with 7 positions matching TRBD2. The trim removed 2 bases at V and 9 bases at J, leaving 5 bases unmatched. CDR1 and CDR2 (germline): MDHEN, SYDVKM. The CDR3 spans 13 residues. DNA of the CDR3: TGTGCCAGCAGTTTACAGGGAGCGGGAACGCAGTATTTT. This encodes CASSLQGAGTQYF.

V usage is TRBV12-3 or TRBV12-4 and J usage is TRBJ2-5; no firm D call. The CDR3 has 12 residues. V shed 6 bases and J shed 8 bases, with 13 bases lying between them. CDR3 region: CASSPQSYTQYF. Here the CDR3 DNA reads TGTGCCAGCAGCCCGCAGAGCTATACCCAGTACTTC.

There are a few counts of this clone. The V gene is TRBV6-5, the J gene TRBJ2-5; D is undetermined. Per the germline V gene, CDR1 is MNHEY and CDR2 is SVGAGI. The V and J ends lost 5 bases and 7 bases respectively, with 14 bases between them. This CDR3 is built from 13 residues. The CDR3 region has the DNA TGTGCCAGCAGTCCGTGGACGGGTTGGACCCAGTACTTC. Translating it yields CASSPWTGWTQYF.

The chain joins TRBV16 to TRBJ2-7, with TRBD2 matching 9 bases. Trimming cost V 4 bases and J 4 bases; bases outside gene matches: 5. Germline assignment: CDR1 KGHSY and CDR2 FQNENV. This CDR3 comprises 14 residues. This chain's CDR3 is CASSRSGGSYEQYF. Here the CDR3 DNA reads TGTGCCAGCAGCCGTAGCGGGGGTTCGTACGAGCAGTACTTC.

The CDR3 loop is CASRRLAGVWTDTQYF. CDR3 sequence (DNA): TGTGCCAGCAGGAGACTAGCGGGAGTTTGGACAGATACGCAGTATTTT. This chain uses TRBV2 with TRBJ2-3; 12 bases fit TRBD2. The J segment lost 3 bases and the V segment lost 6 bases, leaving 7 bases of the junction unmatched. The CDR3 is made up of 16 amino acids. CDR1 and CDR2 (germline): SNHLY, FYNNEI.

The chain is built from TRBV28 and TRBJ1-1; D uncertain. Germline CDR1 is MDHEN and CDR2 is SYDVKM. V was shortened by 11 bases and J by 3 bases, with 13 bases between the two germline ends. The CDR3 is 12 residues long. CDR3 bases: TGTGCCTGCCCCCGGTGGGACACTGAAGCTTTCTTT. It is translated as CACPRWDTEAFF.

This clone was counted between two and nine times. V and J are TRBV24-1 and TRBJ2-4, with TRBD1 matching 7 bases. With V trimmed by 0 bases and J by 15 bases, 4 bases remained unmatched. Germline V gives CDR1 KGHDR, CDR2 SFDVKD. CDR3 length: 12 residues. The CDR3 nucleotides read TGTGCCACCAGTGATTTGGTGACAGGGTGGTACTTC. It codes for CATSDLVTGWYF.

This clone is termed large. The chain couples TRBV7-8 to TRBJ2-7; TRBD1 or TRBD2 may be the D gene (5 bases each). The CDR3 consists of 16 residues. Germline V gene data show CDR1 as SGHVS and CDR2 as FQNEAQ. Trimming stripped 1 base from V and 0 bases from J, with 13 bases between. CDR3 DNA sequence: TGTGCCAGCAGCTTAGTCGTAGGGACGGGCTCCTACGAGCAGTACTTC. It specifies CASSLVVGTGSYEQYF.

The chain combines TRBV27 with TRBJ1-6, with 8 bases lining up with TRBD1. Looked up from germline, CDR1 is MNHEY and CDR2 is SMNVEV (reference sequence). This CDR3 contains 14 residues. V was clipped by 3 bases and J by 7 bases; unmatched bases: 2. The CDR3 coding sequence is TGTGCCAGCAGTTTTAGGACAGGGAATTCACCCCTCCACTTT. This translates into CASSFRTGNSPLHF.

The chain combines TRBV5-1 with TRBJ1-5; 11 bases line up with TRBD1. V lost 3 bases, J lost 5 bases, and 1 base stayed unmatched. Germline assignment: CDR1 SGHRS and CDR2 YFSETQ. The CDR3 contains 14 residues. The CDR3 nucleotides are TGCGCCAGCAGCTGGACAGGGGGCGATCAGCCCCAGCATTTT. It translates to CASSWTGGDQPQHF.

This rearrangement joins TRBV6-5 to TRBJ1-2, with TRBD1 identical over 8 bases. V was clipped by 6 bases and J by 5 bases; unmatched bases: 8. Germline CDR1 reads MNHEY; CDR2 reads SVGAGI. This CDR3 comprises 14 residues. CDR3 in amino acids: CASRSRTGKYGYTF. CDR3 bases: TGTGCCAGCAGGTCTAGGACAGGGAAGTATGGCTACACCTTC.

The rearrangement uses TRBV11-3 and TRBJ1-2, with 7 bases lining up with TRBD1. V lost 0 bases and J lost 2; bases outside the gene matches: 3. This CDR3 spans 15 amino acids. The germline V gene has CDR1 SGHNT and CDR2 YENEEA. The chain's CDR3 is CASSLEGGGNYGYTF. Written as DNA, the CDR3 is TGTGCCAGCAGCTTAGAAGGAGGGGGCAACTATGGCTACACCTTC.

By its share, this clone is medium-sized. This rearrangement joins TRBV28 to TRBJ1-5; tentative D call: TRBD1 (5 bases). Germline CDR1 is MDHEN and CDR2 is SYDVKM. This CDR3 spans 15 amino acids. V lost 7 bases and J lost 2, with 15 bases in between. The CDR3 DNA reads TGTGCCAGCAAGTCGGGAGGGGAGGGCAATCAGCCCCAGCATTTT. Translating gives CASKSGGEGNQPQHF.